This T cell receptor (beta chain) was captured by sequencing in a study of cytomegalovirus exposure and HLA in healthy donors. About the study: An earlier analysis identified more than 90 million unique TCR beta sequences in 150 million to 200 million T cells. Study results and limitations: Available immune exposure information was restricted to CMV serostatus only. For most subjects, TCR beta sequences were reported to predict HLA-A and HLA-B alleles with accuracy. The authors excluded some V segments, including TRBV6-2 and TRBV6-3, as indistinguishable.

CDR1 is LNHDA, CDR2 SQIVND, per germline (reference sequence). This CDR3 is built from 15 residues. V dropped 2 bases and J dropped 5 bases, with 15 bases sitting between them. The PCR ran on 60 Vbeta and 13 Jbeta primers. TCRdb's copy holds only in-frame clones and misses some; the assay was immunoSEQ multiplex PCR. The specimen's table records tens of thousands of clones. Comment on this clone: Its antigen is not known.

The chain recombines TRBV19 with TRBJ1-1, with a weak D call TRBD1 (6 bases). Sequencing was carried out using PBMCs. This TCR came from a female donor in good health and CMV-seronegative. DNA for the CDR3: TGTGCCAGTAGTATAAGGTCAGGGGTAAAGACTGAAGCTTTCTTT. Encoded protein: CASSIRSGVKTEAFF.